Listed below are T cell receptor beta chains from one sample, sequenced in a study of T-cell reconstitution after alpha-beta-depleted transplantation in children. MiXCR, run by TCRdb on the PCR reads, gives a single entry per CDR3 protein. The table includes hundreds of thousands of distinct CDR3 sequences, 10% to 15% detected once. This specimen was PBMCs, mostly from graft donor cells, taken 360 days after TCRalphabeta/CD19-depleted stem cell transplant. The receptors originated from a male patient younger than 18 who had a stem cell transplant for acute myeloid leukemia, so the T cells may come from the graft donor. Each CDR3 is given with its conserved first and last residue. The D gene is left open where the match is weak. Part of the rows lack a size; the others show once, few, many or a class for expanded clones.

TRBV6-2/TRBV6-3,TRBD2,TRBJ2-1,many,CASSYLLREGLFDEQFF,TGTGCCAGCAGTTACCTCCTGCGGGAGGGCCTCTTCGATGAGCAGTTCTTC
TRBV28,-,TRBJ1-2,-,CASSFIGTYGYTF,TGTGCCAGCAGTTTTATAGGGACGTATGGCTACACCTTC
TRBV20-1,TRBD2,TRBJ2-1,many,CSARGEAGPYNEQFF,TGCAGTGCTAGAGGGGAAGCGGGACCCTACAATGAGCAGTTCTTC
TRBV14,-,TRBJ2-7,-,CASSQIPRGGAWHWNYEQYF,TGTGCCAGCAGCCAAATTCCCAGGGGGGGCGCGTGGCATTGGAACTACGAGCAGTACTTC
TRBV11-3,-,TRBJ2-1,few,CASSLGASPTAYNEQFF,TGTGCCAGCAGCTTAGGGGCTAGCCCGACCGCCTACAATGAGCAGTTCTTC
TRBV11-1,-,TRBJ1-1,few,CASSPRRDNTEAFF,TGTGCCAGCAGCCCGCGCCGGGACAACACTGAAGCTTTCTTT
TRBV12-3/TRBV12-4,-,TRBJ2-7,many,CASSFAASEQYF,TGTGCCAGCAGTTTCGCGGCTAGCGAGCAGTACTTC
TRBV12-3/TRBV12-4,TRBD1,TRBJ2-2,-,CTSSQTGTGGSNTGELFF,TGTACCAGCAGTCAGACCGGGACAGGGGGGTCGAACACCGGGGAGCTGTTTTTT
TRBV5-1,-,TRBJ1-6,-,CASSQDSLVSPLHF,TGCGCCAGCAGTCAAGACAGTCTAGTTTCACCCCTCCACTTT
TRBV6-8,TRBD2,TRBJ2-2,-,CASSYTLAGANTGELFF,TGTGCCAGCAGTTACACGTTAGCGGGAGCGAACACCGGGGAGCTGTTTTTT
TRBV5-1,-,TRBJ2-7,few,CASSLAGRGFYEQYF,TGCGCCAGCAGCTTGGCCGGAAGGGGATTTTACGAGCAGTACTTC
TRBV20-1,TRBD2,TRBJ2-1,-,CSARRDYSSYNEQFF,TGCAGTGCTAGGAGGGACTACAGCTCCTACAATGAGCAGTTCTTC
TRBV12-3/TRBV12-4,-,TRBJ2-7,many,CASRPSWPSSYEQYF,TGTGCCAGCAGGCCCTCCTGGCCCAGCTCCTACGAGCAGTACTTC
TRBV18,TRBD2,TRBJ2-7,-,CASSPPASGSYEQYF,TGTGCCAGCTCACCACCGGCTAGCGGGAGTTACGAGCAGTACTTC
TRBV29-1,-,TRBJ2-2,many,CSVEGQNTGELFF,TGCAGCGTTGAGGGACAGAACACCGGGGAGCTGTTTTTT
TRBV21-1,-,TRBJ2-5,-,CASSLEGTTGALKKTQYF,TGTGCCAGCAGCCTCGAGGGGACGACAGGCGCCTTAAAAAAGACCCAGTACTTC
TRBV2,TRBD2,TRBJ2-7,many,CASNAGLAHYEQYF,TGTGCCAGCAATGCGGGACTAGCTCACTACGAGCAGTACTTC
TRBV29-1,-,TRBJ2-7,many,CSALGVSYEQYF,TGCAGCGCCCTAGGGGTTTCCTACGAGCAGTACTTC
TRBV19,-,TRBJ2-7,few,CASSIYPYEQYF,TGTGCCAGTAGTATTTACCCCTACGAGCAGTACTTC
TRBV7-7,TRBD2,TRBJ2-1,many,CASSSEASGSEEQFF,TGTGCTAGCAGCTCGGAGGCTAGCGGGAGCGAGGAGCAGTTCTTC
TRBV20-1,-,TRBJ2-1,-,CSDIQRWAGEQFF,TGCAGTGATATTCAAAGATGGGCGGGTGAGCAGTTCTTC
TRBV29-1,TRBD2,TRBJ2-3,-,CSVARLAGSTDTQYF,TGCAGCGTCGCCCGACTAGCGGGAAGCACAGATACGCAGTATTTT
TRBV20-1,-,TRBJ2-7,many,CSAREEVYEQYF,TGCAGTGCTAGAGAAGAGGTTTACGAGCAGTACTTC
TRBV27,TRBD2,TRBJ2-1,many,CASSPASSGGNEQFF,TGTGCCAGCAGTCCCGCTTCCAGCGGGGGGAATGAGCAGTTCTTC
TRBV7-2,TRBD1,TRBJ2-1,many,CASSLTTGGREQFF,TGTGCCAGCAGCTTGACGACAGGGGGCAGGGAGCAGTTCTTC
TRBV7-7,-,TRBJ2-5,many,CASSLPGGETQYF,TGTGCTAGCAGCCTACCTGGAGGAGAGACCCAGTACTTC
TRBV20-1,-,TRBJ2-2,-,CSASDAGLLTGELFF,TGCAGTGCTAGTGACGCGGGACTCCTCACCGGGGAGCTGTTTTTT
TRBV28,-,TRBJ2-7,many,CASSFGRREQYF,TGTGCCAGCAGTTTTGGACGGCGGGAGCAGTACTTC
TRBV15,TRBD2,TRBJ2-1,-,CATSRGGTIYNEQFF,TGTGCCACCAGCAGAGGTGGGACTATTTACAATGAGCAGTTCTTC
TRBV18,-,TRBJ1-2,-,CASSPPGGGAYGYTF,TGTGCCAGCTCACCACCGGGTGGAGGGGCTTATGGCTACACCTTC
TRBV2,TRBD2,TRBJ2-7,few,CASRRLAGPGASYEQYF,TGTGCCAGCCGGCGACTAGCGGGTCCCGGGGCCTCCTACGAGCAGTACTTC
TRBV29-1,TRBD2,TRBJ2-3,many,CSAAGFTDTQYF,TGCAGCGCAGCGGGGTTCACAGATACGCAGTATTTT
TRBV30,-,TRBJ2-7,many,CAWSPPGHLVYEQYF,TGTGCCTGGAGTCCCCCGGGACACTTAGTCTACGAGCAGTACTTC
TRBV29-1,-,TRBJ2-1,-,CSAAFGSLSYNEQFF,TGCAGCGCTGCGTTCGGATCGCTCTCCTACAATGAGCAGTTCTTC
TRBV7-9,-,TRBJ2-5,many,CASSQTQGREETQYF,TGTGCCAGCAGCCAAACACAGGGGAGGGAAGAGACCCAGTACTTC
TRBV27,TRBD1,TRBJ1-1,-,CASSPRTGTNTEAFF,TGTGCCAGCAGTCCCCGGACAGGGACGAACACTGAAGCTTTCTTT
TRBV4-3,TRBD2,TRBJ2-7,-,CASSQGNSGSTYEQYF,TGCGCCAGCAGCCAAGGTAATAGCGGGAGTACCTACGAGCAGTACTTC
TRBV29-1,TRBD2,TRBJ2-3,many,CSVKGFGGRGVDTQYF,TGCAGCGTTAAAGGGTTTGGCGGGAGAGGAGTAGATACGCAGTATTTT
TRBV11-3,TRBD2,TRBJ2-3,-,CASSPGGLAGGTQYF,TGTGCCAGCAGCCCGGGAGGACTAGCGGGGGGAACGCAGTATTTT
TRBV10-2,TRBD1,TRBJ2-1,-,CAGHRDRDDEQFF,TGCGCCGGACACCGGGACAGGGACGATGAGCAGTTCTTC
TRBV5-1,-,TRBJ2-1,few,CASSLVAGLGGDEQFF,TGCGCCAGCAGCTTGGTTGCGGGGCTCGGGGGCGATGAGCAGTTCTTC
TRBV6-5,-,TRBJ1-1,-,CASSCGVIMNTEAFF,TGTGCCAGCAGTTGCGGTGTGATCATGAACACTGAAGCTTTCTTT
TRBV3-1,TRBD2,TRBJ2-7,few,CASSQDLRLAGGDEQYF,TGTGCCAGCAGCCAAGATCTGAGGTTAGCGGGAGGGGATGAGCAGTACTTC
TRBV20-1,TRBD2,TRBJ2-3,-,CSARAGRESTDTQYF,TGCAGTGCTAGAGCAGGGCGGGAGAGCACAGATACGCAGTATTTT
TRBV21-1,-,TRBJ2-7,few,CASSKPLDELSYEQYF,TGTGCCAGCAGCAAACCCCTGGACGAGCTCTCCTACGAGCAGTACTTC
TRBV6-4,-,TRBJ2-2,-,CASSEDGRDVYTGELFF,TGTGCCAGCAGTGAGGACGGTAGGGACGTCTACACCGGGGAGCTGTTTTTT
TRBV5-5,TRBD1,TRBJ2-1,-,CASRDRGFAYNEQFF,TGTGCCAGCAGAGACAGGGGGTTTGCCTACAATGAGCAGTTCTTC
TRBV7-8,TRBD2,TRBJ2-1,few,CASSLGRLAGDEQFF,TGTGCCAGCAGCTTAGGGCGGCTAGCGGGTGATGAGCAGTTCTTC
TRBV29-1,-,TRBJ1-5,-,CSAAVSSNQPQHF,TGCAGCGCTGCCGTAAGTTCCAATCAGCCCCAGCATTTT
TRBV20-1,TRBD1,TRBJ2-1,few,CSASQQGKSIYEQFF,TGCAGTGCTAGCCAACAGGGGAAATCAATATATGAGCAGTTCTTC
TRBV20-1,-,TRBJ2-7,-,CSAPRRGSYEQYF,TGCAGTGCTCCCCGCCGGGGATCCTACGAGCAGTACTTC
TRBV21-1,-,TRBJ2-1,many,CASSKHSANEQFF,TGTGCCAGCAGCAAACACAGCGCAAATGAGCAGTTCTTC
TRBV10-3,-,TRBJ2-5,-,CAIARGQETQYF,TGTGCCATAGCCAGAGGCCAAGAGACCCAGTACTTC
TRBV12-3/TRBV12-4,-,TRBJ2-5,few,CASSSIGSRETQYF,TGTGCCAGCAGTTCAATCGGGAGCAGGGAGACCCAGTACTTC
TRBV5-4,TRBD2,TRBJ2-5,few,CASSSLGAGGPVGLQETQYF,TGTGCCAGCAGCTCCCTCGGAGCGGGAGGTCCTGTGGGGCTGCAAGAGACCCAGTACTTC
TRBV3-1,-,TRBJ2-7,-,CASSQLVSYEQYF,TGTGCCAGCAGCCAGCTAGTATCCTACGAGCAGTACTTC
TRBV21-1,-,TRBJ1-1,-,CASSRPGARKNTEAFF,TGTGCCAGCAGCCGGCCCGGGGCCCGTAAGAACACTGAAGCTTTCTTT